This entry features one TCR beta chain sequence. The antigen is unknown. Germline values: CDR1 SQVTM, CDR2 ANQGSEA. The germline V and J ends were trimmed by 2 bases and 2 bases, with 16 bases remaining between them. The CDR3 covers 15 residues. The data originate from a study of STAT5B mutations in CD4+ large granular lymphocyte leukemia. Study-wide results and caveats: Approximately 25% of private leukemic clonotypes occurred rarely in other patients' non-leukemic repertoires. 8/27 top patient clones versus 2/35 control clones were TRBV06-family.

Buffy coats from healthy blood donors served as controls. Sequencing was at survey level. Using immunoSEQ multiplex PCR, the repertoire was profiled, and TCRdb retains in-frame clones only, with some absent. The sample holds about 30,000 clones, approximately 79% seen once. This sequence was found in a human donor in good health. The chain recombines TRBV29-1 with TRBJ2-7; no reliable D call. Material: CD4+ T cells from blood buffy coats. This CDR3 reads CSVEKDLGSPYEQYF. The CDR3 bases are TGCAGCGTTGAAAAGGACCTGGGATCGCCCTACGAGCAGTACTTC.